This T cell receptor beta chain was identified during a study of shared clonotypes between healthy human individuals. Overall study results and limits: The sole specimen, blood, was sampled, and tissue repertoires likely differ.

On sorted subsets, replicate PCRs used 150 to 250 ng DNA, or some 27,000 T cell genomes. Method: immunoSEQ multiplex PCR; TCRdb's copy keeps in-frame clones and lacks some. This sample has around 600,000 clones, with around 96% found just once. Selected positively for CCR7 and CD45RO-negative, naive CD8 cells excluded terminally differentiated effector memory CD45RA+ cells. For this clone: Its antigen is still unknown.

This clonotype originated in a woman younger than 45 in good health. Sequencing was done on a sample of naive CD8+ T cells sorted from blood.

CDR3 DNA sequence: TGTGCCACCCGATTGACTAGCGGGAGTTATGAGCAGTTCTTC. Protein product: CATRLTSGSYEQFF. J is TRBJ2-1 and V is TRBV15, with 12 bases fitting TRBD2. This CDR3 has 14 residues. J gave up 8 bases and V 8 bases, and 7 bases lay outside the gene matches. Germline CDR1 LNHNV, CDR2 YYDKDF (reference sequence).